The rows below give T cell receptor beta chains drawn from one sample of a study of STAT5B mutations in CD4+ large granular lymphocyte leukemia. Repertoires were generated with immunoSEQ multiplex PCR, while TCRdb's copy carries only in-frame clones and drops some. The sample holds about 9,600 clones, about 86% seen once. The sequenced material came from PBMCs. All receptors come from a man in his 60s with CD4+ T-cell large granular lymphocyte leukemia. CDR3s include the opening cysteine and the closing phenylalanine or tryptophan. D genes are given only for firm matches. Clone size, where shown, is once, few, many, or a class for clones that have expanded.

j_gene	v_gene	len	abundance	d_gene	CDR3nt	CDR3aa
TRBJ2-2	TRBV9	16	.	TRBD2	TGTGCCAGCAGCCCCAGACTGGGACTAGACCCCGGGGAGCTGTTTTTT	CASSPRLGLDPGELFF
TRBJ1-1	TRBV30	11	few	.	TGTGCCTGGAGCCGACTGACTGAAGCTTTCTTT	CAWSRLTEAFF
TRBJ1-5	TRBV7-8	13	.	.	TGTGCCAGCAGCTTCGGGGTAGATCAGCCCCAGCATTTT	CASSFGVDQPQHF
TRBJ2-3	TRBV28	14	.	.	TGTGCCATGAGAGGTGGGCTAGCCGGTGATACGCAGTATTTT	CAMRGGLAGDTQYF
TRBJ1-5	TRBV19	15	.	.	TGTGCCAGTAGTATATCGGAATCGGGGAATCAGCCCCAGCATTTT	CASSISESGNQPQHF
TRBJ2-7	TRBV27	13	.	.	TGTGCCAGCAGTTTAAAGTCCTCCTACGAGCAGTACTTC	CASSLKSSYEQYF
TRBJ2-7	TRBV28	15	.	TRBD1	TGTGCCAGCAGTTTCTTGCGGGACAGGGACTACGAGCAGTACTTC	CASSFLRDRDYEQYF
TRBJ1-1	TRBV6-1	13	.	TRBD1	TGTGCCAGCGATAGGGGGCTGAACACTGAAGCTTTCTTT	CASDRGLNTEAFF
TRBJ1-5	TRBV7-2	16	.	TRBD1	TGTGCCAGCAGCTTGCCGACAGGGTATGGCAATCAGCCCCAGCATTTT	CASSLPTGYGNQPQHF
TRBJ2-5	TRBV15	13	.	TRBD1	TGTGCCACCAGCAGGAGGGGGCAGGAGACCCAGTACTTC	CATSRRGQETQYF
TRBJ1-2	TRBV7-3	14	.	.	TGTGCCAGCAGTCCAGTCGACACGAGTTATGGCTACACCTTC	CASSPVDTSYGYTF
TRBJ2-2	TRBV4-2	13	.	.	TGTGCCAGCAGAGGGGGGGAAACTGGGGAGCTGTTTTTT	CASRGGETGELFF
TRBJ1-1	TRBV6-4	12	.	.	TGTGCCAGCAGGCGGGGGTATTGGGGAGCTTTCTTT	CASRRGYWGAFF
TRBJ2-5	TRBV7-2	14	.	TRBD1	TGTGCCAGCAGTCCCCCGGGACAGAAGGAGACCCAGTACTTC	CASSPPGQKETQYF
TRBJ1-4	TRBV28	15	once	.	TGTGCCAGCAGTTTCCAGCTTGCAACTAATGAAAAACTGTTTTTT	CASSFQLATNEKLFF
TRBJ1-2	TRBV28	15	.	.	TGTGCCAGCAGTCTAATGGGTGGCAGGGGAATGGGCTACACCTTC	CASSLMGGRGMGYTF
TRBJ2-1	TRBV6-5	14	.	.	TGTGCCAGCAGTTCGGGACATGCGCACAATGAGCAGTTCTTC	CASSSGHAHNEQFF
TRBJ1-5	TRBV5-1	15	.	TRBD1	TGCGCCAGCAGCCTGGGGACAGGGTATAATCAGCCCCAGCATTTT	CASSLGTGYNQPQHF
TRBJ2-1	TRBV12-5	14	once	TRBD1	TGTGCTAGTGGTTTGGGACAGGGCCACAATGAGCAGTTCTTC	CASGLGQGHNEQFF
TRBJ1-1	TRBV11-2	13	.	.	TGTGCCAGCAGCTTAAGCATGGGGGTTGAAGCTTTCTTT	CASSLSMGVEAFF
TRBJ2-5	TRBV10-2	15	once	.	TGCGCCAGCAGTGAGCCTGGACTTCGGATAGAGACCCAGTACTTC	CASSEPGLRIETQYF
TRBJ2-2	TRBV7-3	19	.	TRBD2	TGTGCCAGCAGCTCGGGGGGTTGGAGGGTGGAGCCCAGCACCGGGGAGCTGTTTTTT	CASSSGGWRVEPSTGELFF
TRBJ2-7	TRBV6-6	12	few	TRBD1	TGTGCCAGCAGATCGACAGGGCACGAGCAGTACTTC	CASRSTGHEQYF
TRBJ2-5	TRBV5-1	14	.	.	TGCGCCAGCAGCGGAGACTCCACCCAAGAGACCCAGTACTTC	CASSGDSTQETQYF
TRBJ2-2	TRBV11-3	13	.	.	TGTGCCAGCAGCGGGGGTTTAGCCGGGGAGCTGTTTTTT	CASSGGLAGELFF
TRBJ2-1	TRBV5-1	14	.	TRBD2	TGCGCCAGCAGCTTAGCGGGAGGGCCGAATGAGCAGTTCTTC	CASSLAGGPNEQFF
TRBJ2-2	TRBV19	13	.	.	TGTGCCAGTAACCCCTCGACCACCGGGGAGCTGTTTTTT	CASNPSTTGELFF
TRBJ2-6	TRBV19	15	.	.	TGTGCCAGTAGGACGGGTGCCTCTGGGGCCAACGTCCTGACTTTC	CASRTGASGANVLTF
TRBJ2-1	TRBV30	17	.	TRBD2	TGTGCCTGGAGTGTAAGACTAAAGCGGGAGCCCTACAATGAGCAGTTCTTC	CAWSVRLKREPYNEQFF
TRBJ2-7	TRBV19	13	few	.	TGTGCCAGTAGTTCGATGGGAGCTGGCGAGCAGTACTTC	CASSSMGAGEQYF
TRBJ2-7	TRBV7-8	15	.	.	TGTGCCAGCAGCCATGGTTCGGGCGGGGCGTACGAGCAGTACTTC	CASSHGSGGAYEQYF
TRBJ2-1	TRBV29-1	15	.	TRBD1	TGCAGCGCAACCGGGACAGGGCTTACCTACAATGAGCAGTTCTTC	CSATGTGLTYNEQFF
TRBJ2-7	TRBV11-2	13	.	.	TGTGCCAGCAGCCAAACGGACTTATGGCAGCAGTACTTC	CASSQTDLWQQYF
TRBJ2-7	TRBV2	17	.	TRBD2	TGTGCCAGCAGTGAGATGGGTTTAGCGGGATGGGCCTACGAGCAGTACTTC	CASSEMGLAGWAYEQYF
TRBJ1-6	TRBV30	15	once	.	TGTGCCCTAGCGGGACAAGGGACGCGAAATTCACCCCTCCACTTT	CALAGQGTRNSPLHF
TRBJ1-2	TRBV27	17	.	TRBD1	TGTGCCAGCAGTTTGGTGGGCACGGGACAGGGGGACTATGGCTACACCTTC	CASSLVGTGQGDYGYTF
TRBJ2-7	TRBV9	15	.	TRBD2	TGTGCCAGCAGCGTCTCCGCTGGACTAGTCTACGAGCAGTACTTC	CASSVSAGLVYEQYF
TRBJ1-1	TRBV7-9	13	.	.	TGTGCCAGCAGCTTAGAAACGAACACTGAAGCTTTCTTT	CASSLETNTEAFF
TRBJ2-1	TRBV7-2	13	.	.	TGTGCCAGCAGCCTACCCGGACCTACTGAGCAGTTCTTC	CASSLPGPTEQFF
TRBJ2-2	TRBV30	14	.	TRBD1	TGTGCCTGGAGCACAGGGGGCCGTACCGGGGAGCTGTTTTTT	CAWSTGGRTGELFF
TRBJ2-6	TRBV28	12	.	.	TGTGCCGCCTATTCTGGGGCCAACGTCCTGACTTTC	CAAYSGANVLTF